One sample yielded the 12 T cell receptor beta chains listed below, sequenced in a study of shared clonotypes between healthy human individuals. Profiling relied on immunoSEQ multiplex PCR, and the TCRdb table lists in-frame clones only, not all of them. The top ten hold 0.35% to 0.5% of the sample, which has 2.3 million or so clones, approximately 95% seen once. Material: naive CD4+ T cells from PBMCs. Described subset: CD45RA+ positively selected. The receptor source for this set is a man younger than 35 in good health. Some clones in this sample may be carry-over from other donors' samples.

V usage is TRBV6-1 and J usage is TRBJ1-5; TRBD1 might be the D (5 bases). Trimming cost V 4 bases and J 7 bases, with 14 bases left between them. The CDR3 totals 14 residues. Germline CDR1 is MNHNS and CDR2 is SASEGT. CDR3 sequence (DNA): TGTGCCAGCAGTGTAGTGGGGGGATCCCAGCCCCAGCATTTT. It specifies CASSVVGGSQPQHF.

V and J are TRBV5-4 and TRBJ1-1; no reliable D call. This CDR3 is 16 amino acids long. The V end was cut by 0 bases, the J end by 3 bases, with 15 bases between. Germline CDR1 and CDR2: SGHNT and YYREEE (reference sequence). DNA for the CDR3: TGTGCCAGCAGCTTGGAGTCCCGGGATTGGTACACTGAAGCTTTCTTT. Translating it yields CASSLESRDWYTEAFF.

A word on this clone: In the same sample, other DNA sequences code for this CDR3. The rearrangement joins TRBV7-2 to TRBJ2-7; 10 bases map to TRBD2. Germline CDR1 reads SGHTA; CDR2 reads FQGNSA. V was clipped by 2 bases and J by 2 bases; unmatched bases: 3. The CDR3 is made up of 15 amino acids. The CDR3 loop reads CASSLRLAGTYEQYF. CDR3 sequence (DNA): TGTGCCAGCAGCTTAAGACTAGCGGGTACCTACGAGCAGTACTTC.

Note on this clone: The sample contains more than one DNA sequence encoding this CDR3. The J gene is TRBJ2-5, the V gene TRBV5-1; TRBD1 is a possible D gene (6 bases). V was clipped by 2 bases and J by 1 base, with 9 bases between them. Germline CDR1 and CDR2: SGHRS and YFSETQ. The CDR3 is 14 residues long. CDR3 in DNA: TGCGCCAGCAGCTTTCAGGGGACCCAAGAGACCCAGTACTTC. It specifies CASSFQGTQETQYF.

The chain has TRBV19 and TRBJ2-3, with D tentatively TRBD2 (6 bases). Germline loops: CDR1 LNHDA, CDR2 SQIVND (reference sequence). Trimming left V 6 bases short and J 5 bases short, with 15 bases between. This CDR3 comprises 14 residues. The CDR3 protein is CASRSVAAQDTQYF. The CDR3 DNA is TGTGCCAGTAGGAGCGTAGCGGCTCAAGATACGCAGTATTTT.

As regards this clone: The same CDR3 can be traced to other DNA sequences in this sample. The V and J genes are TRBV6-6 and TRBJ1-5; possibly TRBD1 for D (5 bases). Trimming removed 2 bases from V and 4 bases from J, with 9 bases in between. The CDR3 extends over 14 amino acids. Germline V gene lookup returns CDR1 MNHNY and CDR2 SVGAGI (reference sequence). For the CDR3, the DNA is TGTGCCAGCAGTTACAGGGGCCCGAATCAGCCCCAGCATTTT. This sequence encodes CASSYRGPNQPQHF.

The sample holds a few counts of this clone. The V gene is TRBV5-8, the J gene TRBJ2-1; 14 bases line up with TRBD2. This CDR3 has 17 amino acids. V lost 4 bases to trimming and J lost 2 bases; unmatched junction nucleotides: 5. The germline gives CDR1 SGHTS, CDR2 YDEGEE. The CDR3 loop reads CASSPGLAGVPYNEQFF. The CDR3 coding sequence is TGTGCCAGCAGCCCGGGACTAGCGGGAGTCCCCTACAATGAGCAGTTCTTC.

This chain joins TRBV5-4 and TRBJ2-7, with D maybe TRBD2 (6 bases). The CDR3 consists of 14 residues. Between the trimmed V and J ends, which lost 4 bases and 3 bases, there was a span of 14 bases. Germline V lookup: CDR1 SGHNT, CDR2 YYREEE (reference sequence). The CDR3 sequence: CASSEGTDYYEQYF. DNA of the CDR3: TGTGCCAGCAGCGAGGGGACTGACTACTACGAGCAGTACTTC.

Only one count was recorded for this clone. The rearrangement joins TRBV5-1 to TRBJ2-7; D possibly corresponds to TRBD1 (6 bases). The CDR3 length is 17 residues. Germline CDR1 reads SGHRS; CDR2 reads YFSETQ. The germline V and J ends were trimmed by 4 bases and 6 bases, with 26 bases remaining between them. This CDR3 is CASSPTPTGLGGSEQYF. The DNA of the CDR3 is TGCGCCAGCAGCCCTACCCCGACAGGCCTTGGGGGTAGCGAGCAGTACTTC.

The chain recombines TRBV4-1 with TRBJ2-5, with no clear D. The CDR3 loop spans 17 amino acids. Per the germline V gene, CDR1 is MGHRA and CDR2 is YSYEKL. The V and J ends lost 4 bases and 2 bases respectively, with 20 bases between them. The CDR3 nucleotides read TGCGCCAGCAGCCTACTGGGCCCGGCAATAGGGCAAGAGACCCAGTACTTC. Amino acids: CASSLLGPAIGQETQYF.

This sequence joins TRBV9 and TRBJ2-5; D might be TRBD1 or TRBD2, each matching 5 bases. Trimming removed 3 bases from V and 7 bases from J, with 19 bases in between. The germline V gene has CDR1 SGDLS and CDR2 YYNGEE. The CDR3 contains 15 residues. CDR3 nucleotides: TGTGCCAGCAGCGCCCAACCGGGCACTGGGGGGACCCAGTACTTC. Amino acids: CASSAQPGTGGTQYF. The full variable domain, in which reference TRBV9 and TRBJ2-5 provide the parts outside the CDR3, is DSGVTQTPKHLITATGQRVTLRCSPRSGDLSVYWYQQSLDQGLQFLIQYYNGEERAKGNILERFSAQQFPDLHSELNLSSLELGDSALYFCASSAQPGTGGTQYFGPGTRLLVL.

The V and J genes are TRBV28 and TRBJ2-3; TRBD2 matches at 12 bases. This CDR3 comprises 14 residues. The junction had 5 bases not matched to a gene; V was cut back by 6 bases and J by 7 bases. The germline V gene encodes CDR1 MDHEN and CDR2 SYDVKM. The CDR3 DNA reads TGTGCCAGCAGCCTAGCGGGAGGGCGAAATACGCAGTATTTT. Its protein is CASSLAGGRNTQYF.